This T cell receptor (beta chain) was profiled in a study of blood T cell repertoires in COVID-19. As for the study in general: Sites across the United States, Italy and Spain contributed samples from acute and convalescent COVID-19. T cells, B-cell-depleted T cells, or PBMCs provided the cDNA or gDNA that served as material.

Trimming shortened V by 1 base and J by 0 bases, and 4 bases separated the two germline ends. Germline V gives CDR1 SGHNT, CDR2 YENEEA. This CDR3 is 14 amino acids long. This table comes from immunoSEQ multiplex PCR, and its TCRdb copy is limited to in-frame clones, with some not included. Of nearly 50,000 clones in the sample, about 90% were seen once. This chain joins TRBV11-3 and TRBJ1-3; D call uncertain. The sequenced material came from peripheral blood. The receptor's source is a woman older than 75 with COVID-19, enrolled during active disease. The CDR3 here is CASSLGNSGNTIYF. The CDR3 region has the DNA TGTGCCAGCAGCTTAGGTAACTCTGGAAACACCATATATTTT.